The T cell receptor beta chain described here comes from a study of T cells after yellow fever vaccination. Overall study results and limits: Post-booster samples contained most primary-vaccination clones (more than 95% CD4, around 90% CD8). Peaking on day 5 versus 15, the secondary response was faster but weaker.

This clonotype was seen more than once but under ten times. As yet, its antigen is unknown. The TCR cDNA carried a universal primer site and UMIs from 5'RACE template switching. Using its own MiXCR run on the 5' RACE reads, TCRdb lists one record per CDR3 protein. The table has hundreds of thousands of distinct CDR3 sequences, around 20% seen once. Germline-derived CDR1 and CDR2 are LNHDA and SQIVND (reference sequence). Trimming took 3 bases from V and 2 from J, leaving 10 bases between them. The CDR3 contains 14 residues. The sample in question was PBMCs, obtained before the yellow fever booster vaccination. The receptor comes from a young man who received the YFV17D yellow fever vaccine. V is TRBV19 and J is TRBJ1-1; no definite D call. CDR3 sequence: CASSIGHTNTEAFF. DNA of the CDR3: TGTGCCAGTAGTATCGGGCATACCAACACTGAAGCTTTCTTT.